The sequence of this TCR beta chain was determined in a study of T cells in Graves' hyperthyroidism and ophthalmopathy. Study-wide results and caveats: The authors' 13 V-J model separated ophthalmopathy from stable hyperthyroidism.

Remarks on this clonotype: Its target is not known.

Stable Graves' hyperthyroidism denoted no ophthalmopathy progression over 18 months. Any patient presenting with uncontrolled infection, other autoimmune disease, pregnancy or lactation was left out. Germline V gives CDR1 MNHEY, CDR2 SMNVEV (reference sequence). Trimming removed 4 bases from V and 5 bases from J; junction bases left unmatched: 8. CDR3 size: 16 residues. Researchers took RNA transcripts and amplified the TCR beta CDR3 regions from them. The study used the HTBI primer set for a first-round RT-PCR of the TCR CDR3. TCRdb re-called the multiplex PCR reads through MiXCR, storing one row per CDR3 protein. The sample holds some 690,000 distinct CDR3 sequences; around a sixth are singletons and the top ten take about 14%.

The rearrangement links TRBV27 to TRBJ1-5, with 10 bases identical to TRBD1. The TCR comes from a man aged 50 to 59 with Graves' hyperthyroidism. Sequenced material: blood. The CDR3 region has the DNA TGTGCCAGCAGTTACGGGACAGGGGCCACCCATCAGCCCCAGCATTTT. This gives the protein CASSYGTGATHQPQHF.